This T cell receptor beta chain was sequenced during a study of cytomegalovirus exposure and HLA in healthy donors. Vbeta (60) and Jbeta (13) primers were used in the PCR. The protocol was immunoSEQ multiplex PCR, while the TCRdb copy is restricted to in-frame clones and leaves out a portion. The table has under 200,000 clones, around 80% seen once. Study-level findings and limits: Among TCR sequences, most were rare, though some public TCRs appeared in many donors. V- and J-gene trimming of TCR beta was linked (in a later analysis) to a missense DCLRE1C variant.

This clone occurred a few times. Antigen unknown. The CDR3 is 14 amino acids. The V gene end was trimmed by 6 bases and the J gene end by 4 bases; junction bases not matched to a gene: 8. Germline V lookup: CDR1 MDHEN, CDR2 SYDVKM. The sample consisted of PBMCs. The gene calls are TRBV28 and TRBJ1-1; 7 bases are a match to TRBD1. The TCR sequence derives from a female donor in good health and CMV-seronegative. CDR3 sequence reads: CASRVTGQITEAFF. Written as DNA, the CDR3 is TGTGCCAGCAGGGTGACAGGGCAGATCACTGAAGCTTTCTTT. The full variable domain, in which reference TRBV28 and TRBJ1-1 provide the parts outside the CDR3, is DVKVTQSSRYLVKRTGEKVFLECVQDMDHENMFWYRQDPGLGLRLIYFSYDVKMKEKGDIPEGYSVSREKKERFSLILESASTNQTSMYLCASRVTGQITEAFFGQGTRLTVV.